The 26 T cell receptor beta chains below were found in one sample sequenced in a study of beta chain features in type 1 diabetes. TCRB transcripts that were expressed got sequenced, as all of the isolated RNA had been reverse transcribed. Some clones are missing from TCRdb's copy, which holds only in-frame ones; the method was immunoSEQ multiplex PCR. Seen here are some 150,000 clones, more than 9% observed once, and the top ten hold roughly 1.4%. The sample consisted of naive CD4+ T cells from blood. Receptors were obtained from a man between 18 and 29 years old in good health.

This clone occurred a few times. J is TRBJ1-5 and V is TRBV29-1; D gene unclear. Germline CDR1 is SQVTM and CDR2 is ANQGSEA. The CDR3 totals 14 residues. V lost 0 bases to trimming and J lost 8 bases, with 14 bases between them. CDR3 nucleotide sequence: TGCAGCGTTGAAGATCGCTCGAAAGGAGAGCCCCAGCATTTT. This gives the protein CSVEDRSKGEPQHF.

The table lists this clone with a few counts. The CDR3 nucleotides are TGTGCCAGCAGTCTCATGACAGCTGAGCAGTTCTTC. This sequence encodes CASSLMTAEQFF. V is TRBV6-6 and J is TRBJ2-1, with a possible D match to TRBD1 (5 bases). Deletions cut 5 bases from V and 9 bases from J, with 11 bases between. This CDR3 region has 12 residues. Germline V gene data show CDR1 as MNHNY and CDR2 as SVGAGI (reference sequence).

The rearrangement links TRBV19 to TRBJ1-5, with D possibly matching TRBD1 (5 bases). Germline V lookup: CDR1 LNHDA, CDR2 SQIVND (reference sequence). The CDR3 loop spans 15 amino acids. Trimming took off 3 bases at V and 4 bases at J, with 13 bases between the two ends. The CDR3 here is CASSISGGGNQPQHF. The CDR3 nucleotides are TGTGCCAGTAGTATTTCGGGGGGGGGTAATCAGCCCCAGCATTTT.

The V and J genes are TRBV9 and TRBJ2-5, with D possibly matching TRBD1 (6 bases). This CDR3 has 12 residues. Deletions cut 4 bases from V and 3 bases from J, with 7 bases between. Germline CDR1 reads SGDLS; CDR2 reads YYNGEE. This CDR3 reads CASSNREETQYF. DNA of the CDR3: TGTGCCAGCAGCAACAGGGAAGAGACCCAGTACTTC. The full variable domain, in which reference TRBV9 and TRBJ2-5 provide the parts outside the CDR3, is DSGVTQTPKHLITATGQRVTLRCSPRSGDLSVYWYQQSLDQGLQFLIQYYNGEERAKGNILERFSAQQFPDLHSELNLSSLELGDSALYFCASSNREETQYFGPGTRLLVL.

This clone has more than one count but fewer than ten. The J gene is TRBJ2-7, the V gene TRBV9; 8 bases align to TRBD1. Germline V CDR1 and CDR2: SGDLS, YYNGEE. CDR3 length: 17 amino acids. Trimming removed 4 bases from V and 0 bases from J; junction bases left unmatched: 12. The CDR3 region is CASSSSGTGLSSYEQYF. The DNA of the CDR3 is TGTGCCAGCAGCTCTTCCGGGACAGGTCTTAGCTCCTACGAGCAGTACTTC.

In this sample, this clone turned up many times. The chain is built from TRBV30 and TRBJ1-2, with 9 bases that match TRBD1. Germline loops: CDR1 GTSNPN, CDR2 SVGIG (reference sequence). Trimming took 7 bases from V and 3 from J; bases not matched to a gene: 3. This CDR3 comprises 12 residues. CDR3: CASTGGDYGYTF. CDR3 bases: TGTGCCTCAACAGGGGGCGACTATGGCTACACCTTC.

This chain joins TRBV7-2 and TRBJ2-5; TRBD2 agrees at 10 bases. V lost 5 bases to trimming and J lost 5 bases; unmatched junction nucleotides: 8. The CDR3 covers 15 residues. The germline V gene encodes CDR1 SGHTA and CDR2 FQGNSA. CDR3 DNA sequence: TGTGCCAGCAGCCAGAGCGGGGGGGCCGAGGAGACCCAGTACTTC. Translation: CASSQSGGAEETQYF.

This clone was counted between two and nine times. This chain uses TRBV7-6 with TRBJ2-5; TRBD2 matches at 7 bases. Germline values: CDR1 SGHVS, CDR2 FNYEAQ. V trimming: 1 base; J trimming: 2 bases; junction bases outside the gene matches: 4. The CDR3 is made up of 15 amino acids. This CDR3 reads CASSLGAGVQETQYF. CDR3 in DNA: TGTGCCAGCAGCTTAGGGGCGGGAGTTCAAGAGACCCAGTACTTC.

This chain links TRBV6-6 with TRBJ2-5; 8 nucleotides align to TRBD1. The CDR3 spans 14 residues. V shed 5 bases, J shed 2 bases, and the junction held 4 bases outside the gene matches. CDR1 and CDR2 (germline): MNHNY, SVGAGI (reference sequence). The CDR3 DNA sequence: TGTGCCAGCAGTACGAACAGGGGGCAAGAGACCCAGTACTTC. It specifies CASSTNRGQETQYF.

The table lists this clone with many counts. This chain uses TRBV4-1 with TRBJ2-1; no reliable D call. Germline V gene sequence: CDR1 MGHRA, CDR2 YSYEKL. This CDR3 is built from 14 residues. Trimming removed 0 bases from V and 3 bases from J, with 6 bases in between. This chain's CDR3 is CASSQDTVYNEQFF. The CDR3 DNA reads TGCGCCAGCAGCCAAGACACGGTCTACAATGAGCAGTTCTTC.

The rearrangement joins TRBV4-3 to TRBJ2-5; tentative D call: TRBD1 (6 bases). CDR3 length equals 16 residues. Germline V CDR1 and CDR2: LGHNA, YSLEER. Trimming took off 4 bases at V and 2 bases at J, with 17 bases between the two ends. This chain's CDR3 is CASSRGVMGAQETQYF. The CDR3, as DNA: TGCGCCAGCAGCCGTGGCGTGATGGGGGCGCAAGAGACCCAGTACTTC.

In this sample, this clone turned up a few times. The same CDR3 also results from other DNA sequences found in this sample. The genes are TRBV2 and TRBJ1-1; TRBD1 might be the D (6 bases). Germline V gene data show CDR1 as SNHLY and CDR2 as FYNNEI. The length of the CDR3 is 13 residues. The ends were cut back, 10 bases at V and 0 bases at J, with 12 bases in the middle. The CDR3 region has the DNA TGTGCCACCGCTGGACAGCTGAACACTGAAGCTTTCTTT. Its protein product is CATAGQLNTEAFF.

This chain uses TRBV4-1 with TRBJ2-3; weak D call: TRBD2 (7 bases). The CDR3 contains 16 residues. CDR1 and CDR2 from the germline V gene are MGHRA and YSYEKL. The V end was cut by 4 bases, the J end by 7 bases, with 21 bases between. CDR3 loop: CASSPVFRGGQYTQYF. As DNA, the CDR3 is TGCGCCAGCAGCCCCGTTTTTAGGGGGGGCCAATATACGCAGTATTTT.

CDR3 loop: CASSPQGGEQYF. CDR3 coding DNA: TGTGCCAGCTCACCACAGGGAGGCGAGCAGTACTTC. This sequence joins TRBV18 and TRBJ2-5, with a weak D call TRBD2 (6 bases). The J call is in doubt because the DNA end fits TRBJ2-7 better. Germline V gene lookup returns CDR1 KGHSH and CDR2 LQKENI. The CDR3 spans 12 residues.

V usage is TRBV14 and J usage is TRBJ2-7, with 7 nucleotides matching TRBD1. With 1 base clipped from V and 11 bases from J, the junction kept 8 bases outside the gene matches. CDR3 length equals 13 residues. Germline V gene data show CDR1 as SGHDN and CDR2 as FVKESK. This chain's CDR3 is CASSQVLQGSEYF. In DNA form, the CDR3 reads TGTGCCAGCAGCCAAGTATTACAGGGGAGCGAGTACTTC. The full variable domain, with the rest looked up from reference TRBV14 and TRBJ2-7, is EAGVTQFPSHSVIEKGQTVTLRCDPISGHDNLYWYRRVMGKEIKFLLHFVKESKQDESGMPNNRFLAERTGGTYSTLKVQPAELEDSGVYFCASSQVLQGSEYFGPGTRLTVT.

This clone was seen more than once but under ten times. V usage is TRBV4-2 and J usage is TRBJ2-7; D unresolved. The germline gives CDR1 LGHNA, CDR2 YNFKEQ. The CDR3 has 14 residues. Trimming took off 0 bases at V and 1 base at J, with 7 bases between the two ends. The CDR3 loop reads CASSQDNPSYEQYF. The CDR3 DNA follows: TGTGCCAGCAGCCAAGATAATCCGTCCTACGAGCAGTACTTC.

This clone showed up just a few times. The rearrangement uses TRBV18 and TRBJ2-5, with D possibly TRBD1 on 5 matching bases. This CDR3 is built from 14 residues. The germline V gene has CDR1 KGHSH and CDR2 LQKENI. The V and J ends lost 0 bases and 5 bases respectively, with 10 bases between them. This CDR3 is CASSPPAGRETQYF. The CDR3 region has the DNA TGTGCCAGCTCACCACCGGCAGGGCGGGAGACCCAGTACTTC.

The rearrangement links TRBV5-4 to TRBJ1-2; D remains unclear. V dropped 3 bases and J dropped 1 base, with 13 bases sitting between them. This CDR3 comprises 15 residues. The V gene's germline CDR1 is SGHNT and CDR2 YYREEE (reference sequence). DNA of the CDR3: TGTGCCAGCAGCTCCGAGGCTGGATTTAACTATGGCTACACCTTC. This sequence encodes CASSSEAGFNYGYTF.

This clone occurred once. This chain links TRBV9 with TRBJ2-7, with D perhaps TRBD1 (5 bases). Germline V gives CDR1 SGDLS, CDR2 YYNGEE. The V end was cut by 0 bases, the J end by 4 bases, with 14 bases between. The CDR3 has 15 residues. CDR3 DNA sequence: TGTGCCAGCAGCGTAGGCCAGGGCAAAGGGTACGAGCAGTACTTC. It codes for CASSVGQGKGYEQYF.

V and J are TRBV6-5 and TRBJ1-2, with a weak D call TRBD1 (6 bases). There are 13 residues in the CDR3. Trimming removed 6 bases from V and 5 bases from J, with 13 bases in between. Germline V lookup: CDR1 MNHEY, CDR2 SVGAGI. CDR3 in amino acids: CASRDRQGYGYTF. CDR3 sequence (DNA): TGTGCCAGCAGGGACCGCCAGGGGTATGGCTACACCTTC.

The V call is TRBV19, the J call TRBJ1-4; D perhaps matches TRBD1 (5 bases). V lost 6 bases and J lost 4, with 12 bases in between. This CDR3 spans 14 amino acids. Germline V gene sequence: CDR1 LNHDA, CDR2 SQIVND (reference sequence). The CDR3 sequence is CASSTGPVNEKLFF. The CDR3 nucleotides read TGTGCCAGTAGCACAGGCCCAGTTAATGAAAAACTGTTTTTT.

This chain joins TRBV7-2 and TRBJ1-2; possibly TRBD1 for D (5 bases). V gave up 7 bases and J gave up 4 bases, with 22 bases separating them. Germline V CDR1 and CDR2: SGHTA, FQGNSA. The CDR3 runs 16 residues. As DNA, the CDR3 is TGTGCCAGCACCCCATGGGCAGGGAAAAGTTCCTATGGCTACACCTTC. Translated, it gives CASTPWAGKSSYGYTF.

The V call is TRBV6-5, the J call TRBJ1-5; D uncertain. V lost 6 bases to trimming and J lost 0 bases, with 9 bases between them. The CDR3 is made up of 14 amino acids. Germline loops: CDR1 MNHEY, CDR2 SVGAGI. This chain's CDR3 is CASRRGYSNQPQHF. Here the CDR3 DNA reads TGTGCCAGCAGAAGAGGTTATAGCAATCAGCCCCAGCATTTT.

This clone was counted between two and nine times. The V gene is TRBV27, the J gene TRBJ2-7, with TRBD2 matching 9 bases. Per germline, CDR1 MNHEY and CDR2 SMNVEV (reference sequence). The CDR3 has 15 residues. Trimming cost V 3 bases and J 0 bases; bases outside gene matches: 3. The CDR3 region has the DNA TGTGCCAGCAGTTTCTTAGCGGGGGACTCCTACGAGCAGTACTTC. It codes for CASSFLAGDSYEQYF.

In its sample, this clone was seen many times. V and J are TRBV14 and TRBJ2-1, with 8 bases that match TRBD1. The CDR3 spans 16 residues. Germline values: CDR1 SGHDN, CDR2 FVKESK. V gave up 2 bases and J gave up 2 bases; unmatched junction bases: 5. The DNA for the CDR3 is TGTGCCAGCAGCCAACAGGGGGCCGGGCCCTACAATGAGCAGTTCTTC. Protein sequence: CASSQQGAGPYNEQFF.

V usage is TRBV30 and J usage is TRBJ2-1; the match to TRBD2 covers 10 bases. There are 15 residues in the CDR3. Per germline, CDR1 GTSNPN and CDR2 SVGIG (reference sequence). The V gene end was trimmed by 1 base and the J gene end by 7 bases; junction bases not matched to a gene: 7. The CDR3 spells CAWSEASSGGNEQFF. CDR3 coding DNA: TGTGCCTGGAGTGAGGCGTCTAGCGGGGGAAATGAGCAGTTCTTC.